The present T cell receptor beta chain was sequenced within a study of blood T cell repertoires in COVID-19. The overall study: Sources were T cells, B-cell-depleted T cells, or PBMCs; the material itself was cDNA or gDNA.

This CDR3 is built from 15 residues. The V and J ends lost 0 bases and 3 bases respectively, with 11 bases between them. The germline gives CDR1 GTSNPN, CDR2 SVGIG (reference sequence). Study members were between about 18 and 90 years old and lived in 20 to 30 US regions. Data came from immunoSEQ multiplex PCR; TCRdb stores just in-frame clones and leaves some out. The data contain 310,000 or so clones, roughly 85% of them singletons. The chain links TRBV30 to TRBJ2-2, with TRBD1 as a possible D gene (5 bases). This clonotype was obtained from a woman aged 30 to 39 who had recovered from COVID-19. Sequenced material: PBMCs or T cells enriched from blood (not recorded which). The chain's CDR3 is CAWSVGQGYTGELFF. Written as DNA, the CDR3 is TGTGCCTGGAGTGTGGGGCAGGGATACACCGGGGAGCTGTTTTTT.